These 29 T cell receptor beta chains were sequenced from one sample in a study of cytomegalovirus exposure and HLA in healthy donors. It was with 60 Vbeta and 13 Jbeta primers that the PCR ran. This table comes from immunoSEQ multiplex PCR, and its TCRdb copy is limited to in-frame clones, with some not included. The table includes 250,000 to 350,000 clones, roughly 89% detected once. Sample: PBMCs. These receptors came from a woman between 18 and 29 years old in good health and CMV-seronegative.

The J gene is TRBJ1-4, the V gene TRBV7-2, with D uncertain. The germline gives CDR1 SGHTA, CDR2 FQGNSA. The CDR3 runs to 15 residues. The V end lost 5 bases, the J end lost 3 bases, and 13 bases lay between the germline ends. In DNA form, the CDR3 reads TGTGCCAGCAGCGATCCGTATGACTCTAATGAAAAACTGTTTTTT. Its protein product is CASSDPYDSNEKLFF.

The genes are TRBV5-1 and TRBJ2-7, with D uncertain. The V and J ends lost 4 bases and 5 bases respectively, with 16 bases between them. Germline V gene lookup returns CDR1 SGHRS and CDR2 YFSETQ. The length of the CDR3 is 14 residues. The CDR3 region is CASSLAFGPHEQYF. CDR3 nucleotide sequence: TGCGCCAGCAGCCTGGCGTTTGGGCCACACGAGCAGTACTTC.

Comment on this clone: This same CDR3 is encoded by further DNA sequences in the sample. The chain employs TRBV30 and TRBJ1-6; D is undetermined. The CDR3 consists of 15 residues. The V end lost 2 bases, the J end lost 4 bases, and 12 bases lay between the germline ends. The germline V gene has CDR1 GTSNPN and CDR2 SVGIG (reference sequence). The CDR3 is CAWSRVVGYNSPLHF. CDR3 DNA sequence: TGTGCCTGGAGTCGGGTAGTGGGTTATAATTCACCCCTCCACTTT.

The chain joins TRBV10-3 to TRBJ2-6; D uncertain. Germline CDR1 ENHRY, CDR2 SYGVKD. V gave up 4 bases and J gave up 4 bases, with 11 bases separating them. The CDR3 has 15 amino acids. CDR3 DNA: TGTGCCATCAGTGGGAGTTTAGGAGGGGCCAACGTCCTGACTTTC. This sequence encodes CAISGSLGGANVLTF.

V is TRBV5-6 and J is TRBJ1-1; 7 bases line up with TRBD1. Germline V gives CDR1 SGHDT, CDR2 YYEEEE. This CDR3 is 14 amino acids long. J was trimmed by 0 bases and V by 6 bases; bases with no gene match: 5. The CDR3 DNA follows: TGTGCCAGCACCCCCGGGACAGTGAACACTGAAGCTTTCTTT. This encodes CASTPGTVNTEAFF.

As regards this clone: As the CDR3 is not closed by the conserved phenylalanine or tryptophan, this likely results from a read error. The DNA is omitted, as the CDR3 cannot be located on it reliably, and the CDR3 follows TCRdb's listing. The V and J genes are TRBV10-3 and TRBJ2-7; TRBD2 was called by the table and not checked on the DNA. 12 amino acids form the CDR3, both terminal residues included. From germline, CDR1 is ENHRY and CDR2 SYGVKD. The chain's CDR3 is CAISEGSREPRL.

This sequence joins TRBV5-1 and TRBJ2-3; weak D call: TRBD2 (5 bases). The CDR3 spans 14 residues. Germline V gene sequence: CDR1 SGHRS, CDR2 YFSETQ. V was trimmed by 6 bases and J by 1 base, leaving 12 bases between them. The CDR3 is CASMVAGGTDTQYF. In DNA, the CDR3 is TGCGCCAGCATGGTGGCGGGCGGCACAGATACGCAGTATTTT. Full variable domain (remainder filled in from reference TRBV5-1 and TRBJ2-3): KAGVTQTPRYLIKTRGQQVTLSCSPISGHRSVSWYQQTPGQGLQFLFEYFSETQRNKGNFPGRFSGRQFSNSRSEMNVSTLELGDSALYLCASMVAGGTDTQYFGPGTRLTVL.

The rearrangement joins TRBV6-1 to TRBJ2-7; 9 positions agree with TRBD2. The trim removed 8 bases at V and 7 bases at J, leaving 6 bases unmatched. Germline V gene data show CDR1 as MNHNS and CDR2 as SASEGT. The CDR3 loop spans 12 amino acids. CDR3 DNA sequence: TGTGCCAGCCTCGGGACTAGCTTAGAGCAGTACTTC. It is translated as CASLGTSLEQYF.

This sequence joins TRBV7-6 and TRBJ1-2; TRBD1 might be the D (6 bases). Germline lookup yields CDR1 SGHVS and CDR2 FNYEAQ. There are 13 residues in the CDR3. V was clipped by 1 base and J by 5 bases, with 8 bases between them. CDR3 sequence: CASSLVQGYGYTF. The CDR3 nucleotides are TGTGCCAGCAGCTTAGTACAGGGATATGGCTACACCTTC.

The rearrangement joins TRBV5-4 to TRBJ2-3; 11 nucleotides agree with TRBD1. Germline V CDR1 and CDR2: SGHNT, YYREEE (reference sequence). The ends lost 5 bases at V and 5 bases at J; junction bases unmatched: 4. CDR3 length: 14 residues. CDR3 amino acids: CASSPGQGVDTQYF. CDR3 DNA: TGTGCCAGCAGTCCGGGACAGGGGGTAGATACGCAGTATTTT.

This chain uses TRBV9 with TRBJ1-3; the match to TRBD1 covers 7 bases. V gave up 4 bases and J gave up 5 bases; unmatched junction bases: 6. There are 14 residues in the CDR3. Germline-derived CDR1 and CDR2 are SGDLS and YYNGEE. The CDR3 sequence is CASSSLGQRNTIYF. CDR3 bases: TGTGCCAGCAGCAGTCTGGGACAGCGAAACACCATATATTTT.

CDR3 sequence (DNA): TGTGCCAGCAGCGTAGACAGGGGAAGCTCTGGGGCCAACGTCCTGACTTTC. Translation: CASSVDRGSSGANVLTF. V and J are TRBV7-6 and TRBJ2-6; 8 nucleotides agree with TRBD1. V was pared by 5 bases and J by 0 bases, with 6 bases of the junction left unmatched. Looked up from germline, CDR1 is SGHVS and CDR2 is FNYEAQ. This CDR3 spans 17 amino acids. The complete variable domain, with remaining parts taken from reference TRBV7-6 and TRBJ2-6, reads GAGVSQSPRYKVTKRGQDVALRCDPISGHVSLYWYRQALGQGPEFLTYFNYEAQQDKSGLPNDRFSAERPEGSISTLTIQRTEQRDSAMYRCASSVDRGSSGANVLTFGAGSRLTVL.

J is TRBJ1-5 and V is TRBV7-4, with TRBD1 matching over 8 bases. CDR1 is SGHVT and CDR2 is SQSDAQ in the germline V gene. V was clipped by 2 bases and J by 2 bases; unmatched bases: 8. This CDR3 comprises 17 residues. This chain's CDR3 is CASSLLGTGACNQPQHF. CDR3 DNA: TGTGCCAGCAGCTTACTCGGGACAGGAGCTTGCAATCAGCCCCAGCATTTT. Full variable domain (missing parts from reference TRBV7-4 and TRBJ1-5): GAGVSQSPRYKVAKRGRDVALRCDSISGHVTLYWYRQTLGQGSEVLTYSQSDAQRDKSGRPSGRFSAERPERSVSTLKIQRTEQGDSAVYLCASSLLGTGACNQPQHFGDGTRLSIL.

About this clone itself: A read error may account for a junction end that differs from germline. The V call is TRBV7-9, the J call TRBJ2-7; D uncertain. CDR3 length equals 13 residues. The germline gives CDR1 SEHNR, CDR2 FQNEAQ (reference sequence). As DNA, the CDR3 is TGTTCCAGCAGCTTAGCCGCCTTGAACAGTCAGTACTTC. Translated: CSSSLAALNSQYF.

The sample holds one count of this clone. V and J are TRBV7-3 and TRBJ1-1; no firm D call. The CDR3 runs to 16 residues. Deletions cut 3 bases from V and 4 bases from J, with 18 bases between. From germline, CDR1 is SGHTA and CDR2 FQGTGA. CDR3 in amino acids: CASSLGGGSGGTEAFF. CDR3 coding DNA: TGTGCCAGCAGCTTGGGAGGAGGGAGTGGTGGCACTGAAGCTTTCTTT.

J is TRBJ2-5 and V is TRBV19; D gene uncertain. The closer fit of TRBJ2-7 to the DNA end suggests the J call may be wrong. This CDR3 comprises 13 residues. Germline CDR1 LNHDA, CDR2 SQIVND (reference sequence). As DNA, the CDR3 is TGTGCCAGTGCCAAAGCATTACAGTACGAGCAGTACTTC. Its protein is CASAKALQYEQYF.

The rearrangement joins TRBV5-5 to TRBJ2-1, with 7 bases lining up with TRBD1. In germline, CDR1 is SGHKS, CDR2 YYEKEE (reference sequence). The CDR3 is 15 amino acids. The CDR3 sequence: CATRRRDSSYNEQFF. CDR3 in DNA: TGTGCTACAAGGAGACGGGACAGCTCCTACAATGAGCAGTTCTTC. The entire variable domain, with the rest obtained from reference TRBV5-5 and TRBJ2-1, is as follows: DAGVTQSPTHLIKTRGQQVTLRCSPISGHKSVSWYQQVLGQGPQFIFQYYEKEERGRGNFPDRFSARQFPNYSSELNVNALLLGDSALYLCATRRRDSSYNEQFFGPGTRLTVL.

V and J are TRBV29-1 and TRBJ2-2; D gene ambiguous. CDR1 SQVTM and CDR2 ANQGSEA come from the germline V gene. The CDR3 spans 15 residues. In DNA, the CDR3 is TGCAACGCGACTGTATGGTCAGCAAACACCGGGGAGCTGTTTTTT. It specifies CNATVWSANTGELFF.

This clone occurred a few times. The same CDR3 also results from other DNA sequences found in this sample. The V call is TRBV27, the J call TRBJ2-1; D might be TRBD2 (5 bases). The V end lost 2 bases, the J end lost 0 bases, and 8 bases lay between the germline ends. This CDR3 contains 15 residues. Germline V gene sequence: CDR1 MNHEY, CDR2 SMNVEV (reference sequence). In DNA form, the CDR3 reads TGTGCCAGCAGTTTACGTGGGAGCTCCTACAATGAGCAGTTCTTC. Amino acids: CASSLRGSSYNEQFF.

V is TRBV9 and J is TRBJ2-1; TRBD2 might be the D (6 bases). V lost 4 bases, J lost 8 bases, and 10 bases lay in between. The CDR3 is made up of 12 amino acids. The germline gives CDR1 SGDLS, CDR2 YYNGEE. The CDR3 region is CASSRLVHEQFF. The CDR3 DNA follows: TGTGCCAGCAGCCGACTAGTTCATGAGCAGTTCTTC.

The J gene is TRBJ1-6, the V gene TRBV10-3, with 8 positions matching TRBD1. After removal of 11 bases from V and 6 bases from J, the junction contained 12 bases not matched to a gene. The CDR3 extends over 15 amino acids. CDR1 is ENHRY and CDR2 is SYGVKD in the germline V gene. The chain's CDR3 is CAAQSGGAGNSPLHF. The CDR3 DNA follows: TGTGCCGCGCAATCAGGGGGCGCCGGTAATTCACCCCTCCACTTT.

The CDR3 nucleotides read TGTGCCAGCAGTTACCTCCCTAACCAAGCGCAGTATTTT. Translation gives CASSYLPNQAQYF. The V call is TRBV6-5, the J call TRBJ2-3; D gene uncertain. Trimming took off 2 bases at V and 10 bases at J, with 13 bases between the two ends. This CDR3 has 13 residues. Germline V lookup: CDR1 MNHEY, CDR2 SVGAGI.

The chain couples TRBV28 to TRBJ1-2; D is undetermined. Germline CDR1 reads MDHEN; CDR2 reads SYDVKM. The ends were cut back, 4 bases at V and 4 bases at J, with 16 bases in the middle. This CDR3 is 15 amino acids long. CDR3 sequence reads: CASSSSVRRGYGYTF. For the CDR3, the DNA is TGTGCCAGCAGTTCTAGTGTGAGGCGAGGCTATGGCTACACCTTC.

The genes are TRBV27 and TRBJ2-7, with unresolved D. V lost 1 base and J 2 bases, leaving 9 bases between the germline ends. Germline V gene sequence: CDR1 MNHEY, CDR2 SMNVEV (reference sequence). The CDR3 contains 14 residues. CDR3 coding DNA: TGTGCCAGCAGTTTATTGGGCTATGCCTACGAGCAGTACTTC. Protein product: CASSLLGYAYEQYF.

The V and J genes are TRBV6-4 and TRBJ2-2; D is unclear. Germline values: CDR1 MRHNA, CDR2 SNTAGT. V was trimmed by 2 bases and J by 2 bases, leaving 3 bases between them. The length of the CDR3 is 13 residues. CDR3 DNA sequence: TGTGCCAGCAGTGACACAAACACCGGGGAGCTGTTTTTT. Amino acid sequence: CASSDTNTGELFF.

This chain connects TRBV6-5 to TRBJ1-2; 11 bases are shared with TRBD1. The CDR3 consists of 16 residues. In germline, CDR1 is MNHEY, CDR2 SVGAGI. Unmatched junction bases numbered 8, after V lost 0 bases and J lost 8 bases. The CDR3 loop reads CASSYSSDRGRRGYTF. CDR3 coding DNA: TGTGCCAGCAGTTACTCTTCGGACAGGGGGCGTCGAGGCTACACCTTC.

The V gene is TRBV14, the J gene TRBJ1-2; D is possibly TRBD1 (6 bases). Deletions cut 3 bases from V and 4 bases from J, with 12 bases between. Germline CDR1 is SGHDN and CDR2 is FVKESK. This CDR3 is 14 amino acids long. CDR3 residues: CASSQRGGFYGYTF. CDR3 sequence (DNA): TGTGCCAGCAGCCAGAGGGGGGGATTCTATGGCTACACCTTC.

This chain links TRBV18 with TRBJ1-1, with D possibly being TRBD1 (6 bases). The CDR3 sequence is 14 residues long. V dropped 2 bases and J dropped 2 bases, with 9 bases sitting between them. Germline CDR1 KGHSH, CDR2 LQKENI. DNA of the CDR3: TGTGCCAGCTCACCAGCAGGGGCAAACACTGAAGCTTTCTTT. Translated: CASSPAGANTEAFF.

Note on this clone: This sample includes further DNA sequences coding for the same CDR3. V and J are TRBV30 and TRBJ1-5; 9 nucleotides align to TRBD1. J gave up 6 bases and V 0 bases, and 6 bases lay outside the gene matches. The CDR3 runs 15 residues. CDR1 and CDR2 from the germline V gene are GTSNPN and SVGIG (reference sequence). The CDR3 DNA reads TGTGCCTGGAGTGTAAGGGACAGGGACCTTCAGCCCCAGCATTTT. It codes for CAWSVRDRDLQPQHF.